The 2 T cell receptor beta chains below come from one sample, sequenced in a study of T-cell memory formation after mild COVID-19. One entry per CDR3 protein, called by TCRdb with MiXCR from the 5' RACE reads. The sample has roughly 550,000 distinct CDR3 sequences; around 20% are singletons. Material for sequencing was PBMCs or a T cell subset sorted from them (not recorded which). These TCRs come from an adult woman who had mild COVID-19 (a few samples of this study predate the infection). Cell type and time point are not known.

This chain uses TRBV19 with TRBJ1-2; 7 nucleotides align to TRBD1. This CDR3 region has 13 residues. Per germline, CDR1 LNHDA and CDR2 SQIVND (reference sequence). Trimming removed 8 bases from V and 7 bases from J; junction bases left unmatched: 10. CDR3 residues: CASRFEGASGYTF. In DNA form, the CDR3 reads TGTGCCAGTCGCTTCGAGGGGGCGAGTGGCTACACCTTC. Drawing the rest from reference TRBV19 and TRBJ1-2, the complete variable domain is DGGITQSPKYLFRKEGQNVTLSCEQNLNHDAMYWYRQDPGQGLRLIYYSQIVNDFQKGDIAEGYSVSREKKESFPLTVTSAQKNPTAFYLCASRFEGASGYTFGSGTRLTVV.

This clonotype was observed a single time. The rearrangement uses TRBV5-1 and TRBJ1-6, with a possible D match to TRBD1 (5 bases). Germline V gives CDR1 SGHRS, CDR2 YFSETQ. V was clipped by 4 bases and J by 8 bases, with 22 bases between them. The CDR3 is 17 amino acids. The CDR3 nucleotides are TGCGCCAGCAGCCCCACCCGATGGGGGGGGAAGGATTCACCCCTCCACTTT. It specifies CASSPTRWGGKDSPLHF.